This T cell receptor beta chain originates from a study of blood T cell repertoires in COVID-19. Some clones are missing from TCRdb's copy, which holds only in-frame ones; the method was immunoSEQ multiplex PCR. The sample yields about 220,000 clones, 83% seen once. Participants, roughly 18 to 100 years old, spanned fewer than 25 US areas. A COVID-19 case had been met by exposed participants during the 2 weeks before study entry. The CDR3 consists of 14 residues. Trimming removed 1 base from V and 7 bases from J; junction bases left unmatched: 3. Germline-derived CDR1 and CDR2 are MGHRA and YSYEKL. This sequence originates from a woman aged 45-59 years who had been exposed to COVID-19. V and J are TRBV4-1 and TRBJ1-4, with 7 bases aligning to TRBD1. The sequencing input was PBMCs or T cells enriched from blood (not recorded which). CDR3 loop: CASSQVPGGEKLFF. CDR3 in DNA: TGCGCCAGCAGCCAAGTTCCAGGGGGTGAAAAACTGTTTTTT.